Each of the 20 T cell receptor beta chains below was sequenced from the same sample in a study of glioma-infiltrating T cells. TCR alpha and beta CDR3 regions were amplified from RNA using iRepertoire nested multiplex PCR. TCRdb itself ran the multiplex PCR reads through MiXCR, one entry per CDR3 protein. The sample includes a few hundred thousand distinct CDR3 sequences, roughly two fifths of them seen just once. The sample taken for sequencing was glioma tissue, nonneoplastic brain tissue, or PBMCs (not recorded which). The receptor source for this set is a human donor with low-grade glioma or glioblastoma, undergoing nonglioma brain surgery, or in good health (not recorded which).

The table lists this clonotype with a count of one. A much larger clone is a single base away; this may be a read error. This chain links TRBV15 with TRBJ2-1; the match to TRBD1 covers 7 bases. The CDR3 has 14 residues. Unmatched junction bases numbered 8, after V lost 2 bases and J lost 10 bases. CDR1 is LNHNV and CDR2 is YYDKDF in the germline V gene (reference sequence). Here the CDR3 DNA reads TGTGCCACCAGCAGATCGCGACAGGGTCTGGAGCAGTTCTTC. It codes for CATSRSRQGLEQFF.

About this clonotype: Possible read error: a much larger clone is one base away. CDR3 region: CVSSYSGLATTYNEQFF. CDR3 DNA sequence: TGTGTCAGCAGTTACTCGGGGCTAGCTACTACCTACAATGAGCAGTTCTTC. This chain links TRBV6-6 with TRBJ2-1; perhaps D is TRBD1 or TRBD2 (5 bases each). CDR3 length: 17 residues. Germline-derived CDR1 and CDR2 are MNHNY and SVGAGI (reference sequence).

This clonotype was seen repeatedly, ten times or more. This chain connects TRBV6-2 or TRBV6-3 to TRBJ1-2; a possible D gene is TRBD1 (6 bases). The CDR3 loop spans 13 amino acids. Germline CDR1 MNHEY, CDR2 SVGEGT. Trimming took off 5 bases at V and 4 bases at J, with 11 bases between the two ends. CDR3 in DNA: TGTGCCAGCAGTGGGGGCGGCGGCTATGGCTACACCTTC. Its translation: CASSGGGGYGYTF.

This chain links TRBV7-9 with TRBJ2-7; no reliable D call. The J call is doubtful: the DNA matches TRBJ1-2 better. Germline CDR1 and CDR2: SEHNR and FQNEAQ (reference sequence). The CDR3 covers 11 residues. The CDR3 DNA reads TGTGCCAGCAGCTTTGAGTATGGCTACACCTTC. This gives the protein CASSFEYGYTF.

This clonotype was counted many times. The V and J genes are TRBV4-2 and TRBJ2-1, with D hard to call. The CDR3 length is 13 residues. V was clipped by 1 base and J by 8 bases, with 9 bases between them. From germline, CDR1 is LGHNA and CDR2 YNFKEQ. The CDR3 DNA reads as TGTGCCAGCAGCCAAGCCCTAATGGATGAGCAGTTCTTC. Its translation: CASSQALMDEQFF.

This clonotype was seen only once. A read error may be the cause here, since a much bigger clone is one base away. The DNA for the CDR3 is TGTGCCAGCAGTCCTTCCCACATCGGGGCGAACACCTGGGAGCTGTTTTTT. Its protein is CASSPSHIGANTWELFF. V and J are TRBV6-1 and TRBJ2-2; D possibly uses TRBD1 or TRBD2 (5 bases each). This CDR3 has 17 residues. In germline, CDR1 is MNHNS, CDR2 SASEGT.

This clonotype has only a few counts. The chain joins TRBV29-1 to TRBJ2-3, with 8 bases aligning to TRBD1. V shed 7 bases, J shed 2 bases, and the junction held 5 bases outside the gene matches. CDR3 length: 13 residues. Looked up from germline, CDR1 is SQVTM and CDR2 is ANQGSEA. CDR3 residues: CSGRTGLTDTQYF. The CDR3, as DNA: TGCAGCGGGAGGACAGGGCTCACAGATACGCAGTATTTT.

On this clonotype: A much more abundant neighbour one base away suggests this may be a read error. The chain has TRBV6-6 and TRBJ2-7; D unresolved. CDR3 length: 14 amino acids. With 5 bases removed from V and 2 bases from J, the gap between germline ends came to 13 bases. Per germline, CDR1 MNHNY and CDR2 SVGAGI (reference sequence). This CDR3 reads CASSILYRAYEQYF. CDR3 DNA: TGTGCCAGCAGTATCCTGTACAGAGCCTACGAGCAGTACTTC.

This clonotype was recorded once. Possible read error: a much larger clone is one base away. The V call is TRBV27, the J call TRBJ1-5; TRBD1 is a possible D gene (5 bases). The germline V gene has CDR1 MNHEY and CDR2 SMNVEV (reference sequence). The CDR3 has 16 amino acids. V gave up 6 bases and J gave up 0 bases, with 15 bases separating them. The CDR3: CASSLGASFSNQPQHF. As DNA, the CDR3 is TGTGCCAGCAGCCTAGGGGCATCCTTTAGCAATCAGCCCCAGCATTTT.

This clonotype was seen a few times. The chain couples TRBV3-1 to TRBJ1-2; maybe TRBD1 (5 bases). The CDR3 spans 14 residues. Per germline, CDR1 LGHDT and CDR2 YNNKEL (reference sequence). Trimming stripped 2 bases from V and 4 bases from J, with 11 bases between. The CDR3 sequence is CASSQNDRSYGYTF. CDR3 in DNA: TGTGCCAGCAGCCAAAACGACAGAAGCTATGGCTACACCTTC.

This chain uses TRBV7-2 with TRBJ1-3, with D unresolved. V was trimmed by 4 bases and J by 0 bases, leaving 13 bases between them. The CDR3 contains 16 residues. From germline, CDR1 is SGHTA and CDR2 FQGNSA. The CDR3 DNA reads TGTGCCAGCAGCTCCTACTACGGAAGCTCTGGAAACACCATATATTTT. It is translated as CASSSYYGSSGNTIYF.

As for this clonotype: A much larger clonotype is one base distant, so this may be a read error. The J gene is TRBJ2-5, the V gene TRBV27; 10 bases line up with TRBD2. The CDR3 is 15 amino acids. Looked up from germline, CDR1 is MNHEY and CDR2 is SMNVEV (reference sequence). This CDR3 reads CASGRAGGPQEAQYF. The CDR3 nucleotides are TGTGCCAGCGGACGAGCGGGAGGGCCCCAAGAGGCCCAGTACTTC.

This clonotype was picked up many times. The chain links TRBV15 to TRBJ2-1; 13 bases line up with TRBD2. CDR1 LNHNV and CDR2 YYDKDF come from the germline V gene (reference sequence). This CDR3 contains 17 residues. V dropped 0 bases and J dropped 8; count of bases not matched to a gene: 7. The CDR3 DNA reads as TGTGCCACCAGCAGAGAAGTAAGTGGACTAGCGGGAGATGAGCAGTTCTTC. This gives the protein CATSREVSGLAGDEQFF.

The chain has TRBV18 and TRBJ1-1; D is unclear. This CDR3 region has 13 residues. V was pared by 3 bases and J by 6 bases, with 11 bases between. From germline, CDR1 is KGHSH and CDR2 LQKENI. The CDR3 protein is CASSPRGFAEAFF. Written as DNA, the CDR3 is TGTGCCAGCTCACCGCGAGGATTTGCTGAAGCTTTCTTT.

This clonotype showed up many times. V is TRBV6-2 or TRBV6-3 and J is TRBJ2-5; D not resolved. This CDR3 spans 11 amino acids. The V gene's germline CDR1 is MNHEY and CDR2 SVGEGT. With 2 bases removed from V and 4 bases from J, the gap between germline ends came to 2 bases. CDR3 bases: TGTGCCAGCAGTTACGCAGAGACCCAGTACTTC. This encodes CASSYAETQYF.

To note about this clonotype: Germline and junction disagree at one end, which may indicate a read error. V usage is TRBV28 and J usage is TRBJ1-1; TRBD1 aligns across 7 bases. The CDR3 is made up of 14 amino acids. The germline V gene encodes CDR1 MDHEN and CDR2 SYDVKM. CDR3 nucleotide sequence: TGTGCCAGCAGTTCCAGACAGGGTTGGACTGAAACTTTCTTT. Protein product: CASSSRQGWTETFF.

This clonotype came up many times. This chain joins TRBV6-2 or TRBV6-3 and TRBJ2-7; perhaps TRBD2 as D (5 bases). The ends were cut back, 6 bases at V and 2 bases at J, with 11 bases in the middle. There are 13 residues in the CDR3. Germline loops: CDR1 MNHEY, CDR2 SVGEGT. CDR3 in DNA: TGTGCCAGCAGCCTCCTAGCACCCTACGAGCAGTACTTC. Translated: CASSLLAPYEQYF.

At least ten counts were recorded for this clonotype. The chain recombines TRBV7-2 with TRBJ2-3, with 11 nucleotides matching TRBD2. CDR3 length: 15 residues. V lost 4 bases to trimming and J lost 4 bases; unmatched junction nucleotides: 4. Germline V gene data show CDR1 as SGHTA and CDR2 as FQGNSA. Here the CDR3 DNA reads TGTGCCAGCAGCTCACTAGCGGGAGTTGCAGATACGCAGTATTTT. Its protein is CASSSLAGVADTQYF.

This clonotype was detected ten times or more. This rearrangement joins TRBV28 to TRBJ1-2; the D is unclear. This CDR3 contains 12 residues. Germline assignment: CDR1 MDHEN and CDR2 SYDVKM. The V end was cut by 5 bases, the J end by 0 bases, with 4 bases between. CDR3: CASSLTNYGYTF. CDR3 sequence (DNA): TGTGCCAGCAGTCTTACTAACTATGGCTACACCTTC.

The table lists this clonotype with a few counts. The rearrangement uses TRBV20-1 and TRBJ1-3; maybe TRBD1 (5 bases). The germline gives CDR1 DFQATT, CDR2 SNEGSKA (reference sequence). The CDR3 covers 15 residues. V dropped 0 bases and J dropped 4 bases, with 13 bases sitting between them. The CDR3 nucleotides are TGCAGTGCTAGAGATCTGGCAGGGAACGGAAACACCATATATTTT. It translates to CSARDLAGNGNTIYF.